This TCR beta chain was identified during a study of neurological immune-mediated disorders. Study outcomes and limitations: Private repertoires in all groups were suggested, as expanded clones shared no CDR3 amino acid sequences across subjects. The study phylogenetically grouped the repertoires of 18 of 34 multiple sclerosis patients into one related-CDR3 cluster, a possible signature.

This clonotype came up many times. Its antigen is undetermined. Germline CDR1 SNHLY, CDR2 FYNNEI. J lost 10 bases, V lost 6 bases, and 6 bases had no gene match. The CDR3 length is 12 residues. TCRdb redid the calling of the 5' RACE reads with MiXCR, one entry per CDR3 protein. Of some 46,000 distinct CDR3 sequences listed, 3.5% to 5.5% are singletons. Sequencing was carried out using PBMCs. The receptor was derived from an older woman with multiple sclerosis. This chain uses TRBV2 with TRBJ1-1, with TRBD1 matching over 9 bases. The CDR3 region is CASRTGGAGAFF. CDR3 DNA: TGTGCCAGCAGAACAGGGGGCGCGGGAGCTTTCTTT.